The 6 T cell receptor beta chains below all came from one sample that was sequenced in a study of OX40 agonist ivuxolimab in advanced cancers. Assay: immunoSEQ multiplex PCR; the TCRdb copy retains only in-frame clones and omits some. The sample has roughly 57,000 clones; approximately 88% are singletons. Sequencing was performed on CD4+ or CD8+ T cells sorted from blood, taken in a trial of the OX40 agonist ivuxolimab. Every receptor here comes from an adult with an advanced solid tumor such as melanoma, head and neck, liver or kidney cancer.

The chain recombines TRBV6-1 with TRBJ2-1, with 7 bases matching TRBD1. The germline CDR1 and CDR2 sequences are MNHNS and SASEGT. The CDR3 extends over 13 amino acids. The V segment lost 6 bases and the J segment 5 bases; nucleotides outside the gene matches: 4. The CDR3 reads CASSLDRDNEQFF. DNA of the CDR3: TGTGCCAGCAGCCTTGACAGGGACAATGAGCAGTTCTTC.

This clone was recorded a few times. This chain joins TRBV6-6 and TRBJ1-1; D uncertain. Trimming left V 5 bases short and J 3 bases short, with 13 bases between. The germline V gene has CDR1 MNHNY and CDR2 SVGAGI (reference sequence). The CDR3 covers 14 residues. The CDR3 DNA follows: TGTGCCAGCAGTCCTCCCCGGTGGGACACTGAAGCTTTCTTT. This translates into CASSPPRWDTEAFF.

The V gene is TRBV2, the J gene TRBJ2-3, with D tentatively TRBD1 (6 bases). The CDR3 totals 13 residues. V was cut by 7 bases and J by 4 bases, with 12 bases left in between. Germline-derived CDR1 and CDR2 are SNHLY and FYNNEI. CDR3 region: CASNGGGADTQYF. In nucleotides, the CDR3 is TGTGCCAGCAATGGGGGCGGAGCAGATACGCAGTATTTT.

This chain joins TRBV10-3 and TRBJ2-7; 13 nucleotides agree with TRBD2. This CDR3 contains 15 residues. The germline CDR1 and CDR2 sequences are ENHRY and SYGVKD. Unmatched junction bases numbered 7, after V lost 6 bases and J lost 5 bases. Written as DNA, the CDR3 is TGTGCCATCAGCGGACTAGCGGGAGTAACGGACGAGCAGTACTTC. Its protein is CAISGLAGVTDEQYF.

This sequence joins TRBV29-1 and TRBJ2-1, with 12 bases matching TRBD1. The germline V gene has CDR1 SQVTM and CDR2 ANQGSEA. The CDR3 is made up of 15 amino acids. V lost 6 bases, J lost 6 bases, and 9 bases stayed unmatched. The DNA for the CDR3 is TGCAGCGTATCGTTGGGGGACAGGGGGCTCAATGAGCAGTTCTTC. Translating it yields CSVSLGDRGLNEQFF.

The chain has TRBV11-1 and TRBJ2-5; maybe TRBD2 (5 bases). Germline V gives CDR1 SGHAT, CDR2 FQDESV (reference sequence). This CDR3 comprises 16 residues. V was pared by 5 bases and J by 0 bases, with 16 bases between. CDR3 nucleotide sequence: TGTGCCAGCAGCAATCGTGCTAGCAAACACCAAGAGACCCAGTACTTC. Protein sequence: CASSNRASKHQETQYF.